These T cell receptor beta chains were read from a single sample in a study of low-dose radiotherapy and immunotherapy resistance in tumors. TCRdb re-called the reads with MiXCR, one entry per CDR3 protein. The data show about 58,000 distinct CDR3 sequences, about 23% seen once. The material sequenced was PBMCs, taken after low-dose radiotherapy plus immunotherapy. Receptors were obtained from a male donor with prostate cancer. Each CDR3 is given without its conserved first and last residue.

TRBV20-1	TRBJ2-4	SARAGTSANIQY
TRBV29-1	TRBJ1-4	SVVYRANEKLF
TRBV5-1	TRBJ2-7	ASSFTELTYEQY
TRBV28	TRBJ2-5	ASSSGTQETQY
TRBV4-1	TRBJ1-1	ASSPGVGTGDTEAF
TRBV12-3/TRBV12-4	TRBJ1-4	ASSFSGSSNEKLF
TRBV19	TRBJ2-1	ASRRGGPQF
TRBV29-1	TRBJ1-2	SVEPTGSYGYT
TRBV5-1	TRBJ2-2	ASSLAGTGNLGELF
TRBV15	TRBJ2-1	ATSSGREQF
TRBV2	TRBJ2-7	ASSQDRSGGYEQY
TRBV5-4	TRBJ2-7	ASSAGQSYEQY
TRBV7-8	TRBJ2-3	ASRSPPSMQY
TRBV6-8	TRBJ2-5	ASTETGQETQY
TRBV6-6	TRBJ2-3	ASTTRGRDRVPDTQY
TRBV29-1	TRBJ1-2	SVEGGQGARGYT
TRBV20-1	TRBJ2-1	SAREMGSGLGFNEQF
TRBV10-3	TRBJ2-5	AITESLGETQY
TRBV24-1	TRBJ2-5	ATSDAVLETQY
TRBV2	TRBJ2-3	ASSGSSGGSTDTQY
TRBV11-2	TRBJ1-2	ASRPTAGGGYT
TRBV4-1	TRBJ2-7	ASSQDLMNGEQY
TRBV23-1	TRBJ2-1	ASSQAIRGSSYNEQF
TRBV9	TRBJ1-1	ASSVGQAGTEAF
TRBV5-1	TRBJ2-1	ASSLSPSGSINEQF
TRBV20-1	TRBJ2-7	SAALSYEQY
TRBV7-3	TRBJ2-1	ASSPGGFREQF
TRBV29-1	TRBJ2-2	SAKPGGTPGSCF
TRBV4-3	TRBJ2-2	ASSQELASNTGELF
TRBV9	TRBJ1-4	ASSAGGNEKLF
TRBV7-9	TRBJ2-7	ASSISRGLEQY
TRBV30	TRBJ1-3	AWGTVGNTIY
TRBV6-6	TRBJ1-1	ASSDTTGAQAF
TRBV3-1	TRBJ2-1	ASSPRTSNEQF
TRBV30	TRBJ1-6	AWCVASSPNSPLH
TRBV16	TRBJ2-7	ASSRVRPYEQY